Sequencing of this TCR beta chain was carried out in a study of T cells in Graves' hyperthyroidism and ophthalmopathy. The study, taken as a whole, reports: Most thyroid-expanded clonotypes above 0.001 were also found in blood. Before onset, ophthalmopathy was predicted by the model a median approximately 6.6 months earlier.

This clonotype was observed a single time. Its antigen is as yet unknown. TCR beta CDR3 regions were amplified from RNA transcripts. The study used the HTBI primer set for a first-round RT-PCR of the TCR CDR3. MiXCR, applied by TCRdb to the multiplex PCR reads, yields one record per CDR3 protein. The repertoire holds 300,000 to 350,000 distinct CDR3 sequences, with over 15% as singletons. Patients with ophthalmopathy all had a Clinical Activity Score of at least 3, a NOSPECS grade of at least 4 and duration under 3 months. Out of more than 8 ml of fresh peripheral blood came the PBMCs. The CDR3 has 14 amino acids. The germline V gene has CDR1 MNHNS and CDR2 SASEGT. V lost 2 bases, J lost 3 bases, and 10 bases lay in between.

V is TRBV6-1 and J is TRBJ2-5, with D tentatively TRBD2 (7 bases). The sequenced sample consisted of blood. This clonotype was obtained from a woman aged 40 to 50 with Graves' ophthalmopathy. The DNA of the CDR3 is TGTGCCAGCAGTGAATGGGAGGGGGAAGAGACCCAGTACTTC. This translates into CASSEWEGEETQYF.